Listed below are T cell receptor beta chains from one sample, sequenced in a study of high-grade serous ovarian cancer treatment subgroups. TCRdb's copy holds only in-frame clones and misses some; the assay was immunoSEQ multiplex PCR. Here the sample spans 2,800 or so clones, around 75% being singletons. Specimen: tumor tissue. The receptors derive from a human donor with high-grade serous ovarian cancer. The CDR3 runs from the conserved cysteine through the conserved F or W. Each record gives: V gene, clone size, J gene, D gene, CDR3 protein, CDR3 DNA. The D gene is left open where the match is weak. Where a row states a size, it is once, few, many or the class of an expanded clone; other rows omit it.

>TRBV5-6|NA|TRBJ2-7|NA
CASSLEPATVYEQYF
TGTGCCAGCAGCTTGGAACCGGCGACAGTCTACGAGCAGTACTTC
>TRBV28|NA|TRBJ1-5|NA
CASSSGIINSIGNQPQHF
TGTGCCAGCAGTAGCGGGATTATTAATAGCATCGGCAATCAGCCCCAGCATTTT
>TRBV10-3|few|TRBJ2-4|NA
CAISESGAKNIQYF
TGTGCCATCAGTGAGTCGGGAGCCAAAAACATTCAGTACTTC
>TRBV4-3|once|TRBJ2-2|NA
CASSQDVGTLHTGELFF
TGCGCCAGCAGCCAAGATGTTGGAACACTGCACACCGGGGAGCTGTTTTTT
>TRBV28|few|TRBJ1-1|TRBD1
CASSLYGQGNTEAFF
TGTGCCAGCAGTTTATACGGACAGGGGAACACTGAAGCTTTCTTT
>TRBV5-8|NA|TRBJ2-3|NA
CASSFFPGHRGDFTDTQYF
TGTGCCAGCAGCTTTTTTCCAGGCCATAGGGGGGATTTCACAGATACGCAGTATTTT
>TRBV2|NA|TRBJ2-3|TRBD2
CASNQARGATDTQYF
TGTGCCAGCAACCAAGCGCGGGGGGCCACAGATACGCAGTATTTT
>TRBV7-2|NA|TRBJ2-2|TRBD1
CASRSTRGLTGELFF
TGTGCCAGCAGATCCACTAGGGGGCTAACCGGGGAGCTGTTTTTT
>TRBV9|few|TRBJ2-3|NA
CASSVSTGRDTDTQYF
TGTGCCAGCAGCGTATCGACGGGGCGCGACACAGATACGCAGTATTTT
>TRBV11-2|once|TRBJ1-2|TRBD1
CASSTGGEGYGYTF
TGTGCCAGCAGCACAGGGGGCGAAGGTTATGGCTACACCTTC
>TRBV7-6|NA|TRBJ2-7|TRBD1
CASSLEGQGPEQYF
TGTGCCAGCAGCTTAGAGGGACAGGGTCCCGAGCAGTACTTC
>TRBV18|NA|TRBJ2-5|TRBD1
CASSPLRQGEGETQYF
TGTGCCAGCTCGCCTCTTAGACAGGGAGAGGGAGAGACCCAGTACTTC
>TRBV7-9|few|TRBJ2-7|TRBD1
CASSITGAYEQYF
TGTGCCAGCAGCATAACAGGGGCCTACGAGCAGTACTTC
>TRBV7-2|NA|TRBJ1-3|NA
CASSLEPGQSSSGNTIYF
TGTGCCAGCAGCTTAGAACCGGGACAATCGAGCTCTGGAAACACCATATATTTT
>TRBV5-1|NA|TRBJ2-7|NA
CASSVQGLEAEQYF
TGCGCTAGCAGCGTACAGGGTCTTGAGGCCGAGCAGTACTTC
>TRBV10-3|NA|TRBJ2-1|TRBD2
CAISGPTSGRSEQFF
TGTGCCATCAGTGGGCCAACTAGCGGGAGGTCTGAGCAGTTCTTC
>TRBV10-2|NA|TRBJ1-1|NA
CASRTNTEAFF
TGCGCCAGCCGTACGAACACTGAAGCTTTCTTT
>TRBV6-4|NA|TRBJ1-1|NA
CASSDPRDTEAFF
TGTGCCAGCAGTGACCCACGGGACACTGAAGCTTTCTTT
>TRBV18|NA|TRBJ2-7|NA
CASSLQRSSYEQYF
TGTGCCAGCTCACTGCAGAGGAGCTCCTACGAGCAGTACTTC
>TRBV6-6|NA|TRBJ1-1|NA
CAEEAEAFF
TGTGCCGAAGAAGCTGAAGCTTTCTTT
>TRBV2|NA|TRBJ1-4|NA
CASSEQVGNEKLFF
TGTGCCAGCAGCGAACAGGTGGGGAATGAAAAACTGTTTTTT
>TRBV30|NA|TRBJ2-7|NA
CAWIGLYEQYF
TGTGCCTGGATTGGCTTGTACGAGCAGTACTTC
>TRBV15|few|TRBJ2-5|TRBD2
CATSREWDLAGQETQYF
TGTGCCACCAGCAGAGAGTGGGACCTAGCGGGCCAAGAGACCCAGTACTTC
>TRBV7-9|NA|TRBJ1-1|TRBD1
CASSLTGGNTEAFF
TGTGCCAGCAGCTTGACAGGGGGGAACACTGAAGCTTTTTTT
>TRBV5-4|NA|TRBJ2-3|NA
CASSPWGQGTTDTQYF
TGTGCCAGCAGCCCCTGGGGGCAGGGGACCACAGATACGCAGTATTTT
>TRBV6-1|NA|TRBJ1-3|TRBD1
CASSEQGGGNTIYF
TGTGCCAGCAGTGAACAGGGGGGTGGAAACACCATATATTTT
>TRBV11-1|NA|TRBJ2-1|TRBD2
CASSLSRASGSYEQFF
TGTGCCAGCAGCCTCTCCAGGGCTAGCGGGAGCTATGAGCAGTTCTTC
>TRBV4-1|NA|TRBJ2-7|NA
CASSLAPPTGSYEQYF
TGCGCCAGCAGCTTAGCCCCCCCCACAGGCTCCTACGAGCAGTACTTC
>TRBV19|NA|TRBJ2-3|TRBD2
CASRGLPTDTQYF
TGTGCCAGTAGGGGACTACCCACAGATACGCAGTATTTT
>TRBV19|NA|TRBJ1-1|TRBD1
CASLPQGTGWTEAFF
TGTGCCAGTTTGCCACAAGGGACAGGCTGGACTGAAGCTTTCTTT
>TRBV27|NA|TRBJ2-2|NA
CASSTIQDTGELFF
TGTGCCAGCAGTACCATACAGGACACCGGGGAGCTGTTTTTT
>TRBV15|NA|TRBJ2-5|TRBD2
CATSREQPGLTYF
TGTGCCACCAGCAGGGAACAACCGGGACTAACTTACTTC
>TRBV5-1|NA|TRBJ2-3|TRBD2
CASSPSGRATDTQYF
TGCGCCAGCAGCCCTAGCGGGAGGGCCACAGATACGCAGTATTTT
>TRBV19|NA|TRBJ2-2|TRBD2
CASSPLPSGGNTGELFF
TGTGCCAGTAGTCCACTCCCTAGCGGGGGGAACACCGGGGAGCTGTTTTTT
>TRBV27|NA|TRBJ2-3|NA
CASSRGVDTQYF
TGTGCCAGCAGCCGAGGGGTAGATACGCAGTATTTT
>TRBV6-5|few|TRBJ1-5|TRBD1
CASSYGTGGDQPQHF
TGTGCCAGCAGTTACGGCACAGGGGGCGATCAGCCCCAGCATTTT
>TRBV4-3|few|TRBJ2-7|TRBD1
CASSQITGDEQYF
TGCGCCAGCAGCCAAATAACAGGGGACGAGCAGTACTTC
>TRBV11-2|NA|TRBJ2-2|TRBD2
CASSLATSGRSGELFF
TGTGCCAGCAGCTTAGCGACTAGCGGGAGGAGCGGGGAGCTGTTTTTT
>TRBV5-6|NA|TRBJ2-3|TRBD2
CASSFALAGGPSRTDTQYF
TGTGCCAGCAGCTTCGCATTGGCGGGAGGGCCGTCAAGGACAGATACGCAGTATTTT
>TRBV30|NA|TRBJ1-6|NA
CAWSMDSNSPLHF
TGTGCCTGGAGTATGGACAGCAATTCACCCCTCCACTTT
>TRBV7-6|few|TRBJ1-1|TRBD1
CASSKQGKNTEAFF
TGTGCCAGCAGCAAACAGGGGAAGAACACTGAAGCTTTCTTT
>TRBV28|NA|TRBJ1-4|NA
CASSVRDIRKLFF
TGTGCCAGCAGTGTCCGGGACATTAGGAAACTGTTTTTT
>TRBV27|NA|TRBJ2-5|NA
CASSPSTIAQETQYF
TGTGCCAGCAGTCCCTCGACTATTGCCCAAGAGACCCAGTACTTC
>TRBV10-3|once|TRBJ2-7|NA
CAISLDRSYEQYF
TGTGCCATCAGTCTCGACAGATCCTACGAGCAGTACTTC
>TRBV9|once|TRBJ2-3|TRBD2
CASSAPSVSRGGITDTQYF
TGTGCCAGCAGCGCCCCGAGTGTCTCCCGGGGGGGAATCACAGATACGCAGTATTTT